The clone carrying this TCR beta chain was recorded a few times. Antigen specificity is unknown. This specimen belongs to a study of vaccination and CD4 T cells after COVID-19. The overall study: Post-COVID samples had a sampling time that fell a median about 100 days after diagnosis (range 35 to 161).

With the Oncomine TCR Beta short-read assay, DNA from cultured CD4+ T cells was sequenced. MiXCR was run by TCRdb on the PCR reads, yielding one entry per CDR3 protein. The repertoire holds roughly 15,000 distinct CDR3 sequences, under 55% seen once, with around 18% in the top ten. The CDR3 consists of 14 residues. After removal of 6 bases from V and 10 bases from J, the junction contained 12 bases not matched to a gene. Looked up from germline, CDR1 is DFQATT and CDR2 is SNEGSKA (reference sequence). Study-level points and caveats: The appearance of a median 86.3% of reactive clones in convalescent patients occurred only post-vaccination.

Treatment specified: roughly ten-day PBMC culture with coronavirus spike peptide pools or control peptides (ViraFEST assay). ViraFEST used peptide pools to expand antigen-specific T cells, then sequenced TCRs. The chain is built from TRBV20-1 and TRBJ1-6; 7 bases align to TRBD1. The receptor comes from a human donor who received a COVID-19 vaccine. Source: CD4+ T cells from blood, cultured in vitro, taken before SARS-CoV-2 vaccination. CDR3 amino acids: CSALRQGRGSPLHF. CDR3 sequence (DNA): TGCAGTGCCCTCCGACAGGGTAGGGGGTCACCCCTCCACTTT.